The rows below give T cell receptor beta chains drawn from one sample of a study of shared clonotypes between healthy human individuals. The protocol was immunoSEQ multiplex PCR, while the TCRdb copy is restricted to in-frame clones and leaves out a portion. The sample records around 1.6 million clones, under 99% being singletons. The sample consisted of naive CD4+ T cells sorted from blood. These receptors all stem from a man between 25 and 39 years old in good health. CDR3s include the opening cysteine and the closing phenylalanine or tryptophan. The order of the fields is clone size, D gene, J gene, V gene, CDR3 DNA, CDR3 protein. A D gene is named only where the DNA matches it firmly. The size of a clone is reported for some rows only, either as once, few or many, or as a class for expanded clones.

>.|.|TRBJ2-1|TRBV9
TGTGCCAGCAGCGTAGAAGGTGACCCCTACAATGAGCAGTTCTTC
CASSVEGDPYNEQFF
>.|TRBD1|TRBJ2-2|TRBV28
TGTGCCATCCTTCCCTCAGGGGGCACCGGGGAGCTGTTTTTT
CAILPSGGTGELFF
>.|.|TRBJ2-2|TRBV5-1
TGCGCCAGCAGCTTGGACGTTCCGAACACCGGGGAGCTGTTTTTT
CASSLDVPNTGELFF
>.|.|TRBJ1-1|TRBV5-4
TGTGCCGGGGGACGGCCGAACACTGAAGCTTTCTTT
CAGGRPNTEAFF
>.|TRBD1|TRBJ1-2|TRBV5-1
TGCGCCAGCAGCATGGACAGGTCCTATGGCTACACCTTC
CASSMDRSYGYTF
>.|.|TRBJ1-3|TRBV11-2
TGTGCCAGCAGCTTAGAGCGGGCAGGGAACACCATATATTTT
CASSLERAGNTIYF
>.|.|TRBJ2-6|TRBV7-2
TGTGCCAGCAGCTACTTTGGCGGAAGCTCTGGGGCCAACGTCCTGACTTTC
CASSYFGGSSGANVLTF
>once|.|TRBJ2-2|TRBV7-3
TGTGCCAGCAGCCGCAGGGCTCACGAAATCGCGAACACCGGGGAGCTGTTTTTT
CASSRRAHEIANTGELFF
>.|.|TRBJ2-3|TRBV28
TGTGCCAGCACCTCGGTAAGGCCCACAGATACGCAGTATTTT
CASTSVRPTDTQYF
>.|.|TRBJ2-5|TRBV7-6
TGTGCCAGCAGCCTCCGCCCCCGCGGGGAGACCCAGTACTTC
CASSLRPRGETQYF
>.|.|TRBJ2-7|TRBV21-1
TGTGCCAGCGGCGCCACTATCAAGCTAGAGCAGTACTTC
CASGATIKLEQYF
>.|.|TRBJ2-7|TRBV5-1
TGCGCCAGCAGCTTGGCCGATACAGGGACCGAGCAGTACTTC
CASSLADTGTEQYF
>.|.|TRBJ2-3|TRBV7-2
TGTGCCAGCAGCCTCGAAGTAACAGATACGCAGTATTTT
CASSLEVTDTQYF
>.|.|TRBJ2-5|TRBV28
TGTGCCAGCAGTTTTCAGGGGGGGATAGAGACCCAGTACTTC
CASSFQGGIETQYF
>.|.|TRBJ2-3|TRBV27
TGTGCCAGCAGGGGGAGCCTCGCAGATACGCAGTATTTT
CASRGSLADTQYF
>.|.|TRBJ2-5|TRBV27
TGTGCCATCAGGAGGGGGAGGGCCGAGGGTGAGACCCAGTACTTC
CAIRRGRAEGETQYF
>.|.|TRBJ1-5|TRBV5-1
TGCGCCAGCAGGAGGGGAAGTGGCAATTCGAATCAGCCCCAGCATTTT
CASRRGSGNSNQPQHF
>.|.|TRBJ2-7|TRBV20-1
TGCAGTGCTAGAGATCCTCGCGAGCAGTACTTC
CSARDPREQYF
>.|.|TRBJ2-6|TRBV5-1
TGCGCCAGCAGCCCCGGGGTGCGGCCGAGCTCTGGGGCCAACGTCCTGACTTTC
CASSPGVRPSSGANVLTF
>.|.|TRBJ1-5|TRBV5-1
TGCGCCAGCAGCTTCGGGACCACTGGTGAGCAGCCCCAGCATTTT
CASSFGTTGEQPQHF
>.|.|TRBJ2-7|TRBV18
TGTGCCAGCTCACCATCCGGGACGCGAGACTACGAGCAGTACTTC
CASSPSGTRDYEQYF
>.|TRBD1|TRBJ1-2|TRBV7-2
TGTGCCAGCAGCTCCCGGGGGGACAGGGGCAACTATGGCTACACCTTC
CASSSRGDRGNYGYTF
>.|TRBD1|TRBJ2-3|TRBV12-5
TGTGCTAGTGGTTTGGAACCGGGACAGGGGTACACAGATACGCAGTATTTT
CASGLEPGQGYTDTQYF
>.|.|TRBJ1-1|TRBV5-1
TGCGCCAGCAGCTTGGATCCCGGAGGGGCCACTGAAGCTTTCTTT
CASSLDPGGATEAFF
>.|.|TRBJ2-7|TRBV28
TGTGCCAGCAGTTCCTTTAGCAACCCAGGGCCCTACGAGCAGTACTTC
CASSSFSNPGPYEQYF
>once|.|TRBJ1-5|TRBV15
TGTGCCACCAGCAGAGATGCAGGCGGCAATCAGCCCCAGCATTTT
CATSRDAGGNQPQHF
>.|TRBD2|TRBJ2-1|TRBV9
TGTGCCAGCAGCGTAGGACTAGCGGAGCAGTTCTTC
CASSVGLAEQFF
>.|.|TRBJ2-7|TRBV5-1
TGCGCCAGCAGCTTGCGGGAGACGGGCTACGAGCAGTACTTC
CASSLRETGYEQYF
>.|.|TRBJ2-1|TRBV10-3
TGTGCCATCAGTGAAGGGGTCGAGTACAATGAGCAGTTCTTC
CAISEGVEYNEQFF
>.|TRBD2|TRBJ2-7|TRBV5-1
TGCGCCAGCAGCCGGGAGGGACTAATGTACGAGCAGTACTTC
CASSREGLMYEQYF
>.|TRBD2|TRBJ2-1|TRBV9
TGTGCCAGCAGCGTTCACCGGGACTACGTCGGCAATGAGCAGTTCTTC
CASSVHRDYVGNEQFF
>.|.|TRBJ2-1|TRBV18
TGTGCCAGCTCACCGGGAACGGGGGCGGTTGTGAATGAGCAGTTCTTC
CASSPGTGAVVNEQFF
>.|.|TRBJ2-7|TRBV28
TGTGCCAGCAGTTTAAAGGCAGGGAAGTACTTC
CASSLKAGKYF
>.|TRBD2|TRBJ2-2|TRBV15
TGTGCCACCAGCAGAGATCTAGCGGGACTCTCCGGGGAGCTGTTTTTT
CATSRDLAGLSGELFF
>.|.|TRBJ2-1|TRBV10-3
TGTGCCATCAGTGATCCGCGGGCCGACAATGAGCAGTTCTTC
CAISDPRADNEQFF
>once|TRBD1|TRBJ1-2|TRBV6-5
TGTGCCAGCAGTTACGGGACAGGGGTGTCCGGCTACACCTTC
CASSYGTGVSGYTF
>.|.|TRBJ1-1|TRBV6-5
TGTGCCAGCAGTTACTCGACGGCGTCCACTGAAGCTTTCTTT
CASSYSTASTEAFF
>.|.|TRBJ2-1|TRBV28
TGTGCCAGCAGTTTACCCGCGAGCTCCTACAATGAGCAGTTCTTC
CASSLPASSYNEQFF
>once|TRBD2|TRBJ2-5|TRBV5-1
TGCGCCAGCAGCTTGGGGGGCCTAGCGGGAGGGCGAGAGACCCAGTACTTC
CASSLGGLAGGRETQYF
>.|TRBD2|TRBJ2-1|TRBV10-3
TGTGCCATCAACGGACTAGCGGGAGGTCTAGATGAGCAGTTCTTC
CAINGLAGGLDEQFF
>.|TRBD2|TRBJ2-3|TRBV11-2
TGTGCCAGCAGCTTAGGGGTGGGTAGCGGGAGGCTCAGCACAGATACGCAGTATTTT
CASSLGVGSGRLSTDTQYF